The 30 T cell receptor beta chains below come from one sample, sequenced in a study of spatial heterogeneity in lung cancer. The antigens for these receptors are not known. Time point defined: sample taken at primary tumor resection. Study observations and caveats: Mutation counts in tumors were tracked by counts of expanded intratumoral alpha and beta TCRs.

TCRdb re-called the 5' RACE reads through MiXCR, storing one row per CDR3 protein. The sample includes 20,000 to 30,000 distinct CDR3 sequences, roughly 10% seen only once; the top ten take approximately 7.5%. The specimen comprised lung tumor tissue, sampled at surgery. All receptors derive from a male donor with early-stage non-small cell lung cancer.

In its sample, this clonotype was seen many times. The chain links TRBV2 to TRBJ2-1, with no clear D. Germline V gene data show CDR1 as SNHLY and CDR2 as FYNNEI. The V gene lost 8 bases and the J gene lost 6 bases, with 14 bases spanning the gap. CDR3 size: 13 residues. For the CDR3, the DNA is TGTGCCAGCCGACAAGCTTCTGGCAATGAGCAGTTCTTC. Its translation: CASRQASGNEQFF.

This clonotype has a count of ten or more. The V and J genes are TRBV18 and TRBJ2-1, with 8 bases fitting TRBD2. The V segment lost 5 bases and the J segment 1 base; nucleotides outside the gene matches: 7. The germline V gene has CDR1 KGHSH and CDR2 LQKENI. The CDR3 is made up of 16 amino acids. CDR3 in amino acids: CASSLNSGNSYNEQFF. The CDR3 DNA is TGTGCCAGCTCATTAAATAGCGGGAATTCCTACAATGAGCAGTTCTTC.

This clonotype has a handful of counts. The V gene is TRBV6-5, the J gene TRBJ2-6; 8 nucleotides align to TRBD1. This CDR3 has 19 amino acids. Germline V lookup: CDR1 MNHEY, CDR2 SVGAGI. V shed 0 bases, J shed 1 base, and the junction held 8 bases outside the gene matches. The CDR3 nucleotides are TGTGCCAGCAGTTACTCCAAGGGACAGGCACAATCTGGGGCCAACGTCCTGACTTTC. Its translation is CASSYSKGQAQSGANVLTF.

The table lists this clonotype with many counts. The V call is TRBV12-3 or TRBV12-4, the J call TRBJ1-1; perhaps TRBD1 as D (6 bases). The CDR3 sequence is 14 residues long. V lost 5 bases and J lost 5, with 15 bases in between. CDR3 in DNA: TGTGCCAGCAGTAAACAGGGCGTACGGACTGAAGCTTTCTTT. As protein: CASSKQGVRTEAFF.

This clonotype was observed at least ten times. CDR3 DNA sequence: TGTGCCAGCAGCCGGACAGCCCCCCACACCGGGGAGCTGTTTTTT. Translating gives CASSRTAPHTGELFF. This chain connects TRBV3-1 to TRBJ2-2; possible D gene TRBD1, 6 bases. The V end lost 4 bases, the J end lost 3 bases, and 12 bases lay between the germline ends. The CDR3 has 15 amino acids. Germline V gene lookup returns CDR1 LGHDT and CDR2 YNNKEL (reference sequence).

This clonotype was detected ten times or more. This chain links TRBV6-6 with TRBJ1-2; D remains ambiguous. The germline V gene has CDR1 MNHNY and CDR2 SVGAGI (reference sequence). Trimming removed 2 bases from V and 0 bases from J, with 7 bases in between. This CDR3 spans 14 amino acids. The DNA for the CDR3 is TGTGCCAGCAGTTACCGTGACACTAACTATGGCTACACCTTC. It translates to CASSYRDTNYGYTF.

Ten or more counts support this clonotype. CDR3 sequence: CASRDFSATDTQYF. In DNA, the CDR3 is TGTGCCAGCAGGGACTTCTCAGCCACAGATACGCAGTATTTT. This chain joins TRBV7-9 and TRBJ2-3, with D possibly being TRBD2 (5 bases). The V gene's germline CDR1 is SEHNR and CDR2 FQNEAQ (reference sequence). The V gene lost 6 bases and the J gene lost 2 bases, with 12 bases spanning the gap. CDR3 length: 14 residues.

This clonotype was recorded at least ten times. The CDR3 sequence: CASSYDRGAQTQYF. CDR3 nucleotides: TGTGCCAGCAGCTATGACAGGGGGGCGCAGACCCAGTACTTC. This chain joins TRBV7-9 and TRBJ2-5; 9 bases map to TRBD1. This CDR3 has 14 amino acids. V lost 4 bases, J lost 6 bases, and 6 bases stayed unmatched. Germline values: CDR1 SEHNR, CDR2 FQNEAQ (reference sequence).

This clonotype appeared a few times. The gene calls are TRBV20-1 and TRBJ2-7, with D uncertain. V gave up 6 bases and J gave up 1 base, with 16 bases separating them. Germline loops: CDR1 DFQATT, CDR2 SNEGSKA (reference sequence). The CDR3 is 14 residues long. The CDR3 sequence is CSARTLTGSYEQYF. DNA of the CDR3: TGCAGTGCCCGAACTCTGACCGGTTCCTACGAGCAGTACTTC.

This clonotype has at least ten counts. The J gene is TRBJ2-5, the V gene TRBV7-2, with D unclear. This CDR3 is 12 amino acids long. CDR1 and CDR2 (germline): SGHTA, FQGNSA. The V end lost 3 bases, the J end lost 2 bases, and 4 bases lay between the germline ends. DNA for the CDR3: TGTGCCAGCAGCTTTTGGCAAGAGACCCAGTACTTC. This translates into CASSFWQETQYF.

This clonotype is termed medium-sized. This chain joins TRBV12-3 or TRBV12-4 and TRBJ2-1; a possible D gene is TRBD2 (6 bases). CDR3 length: 15 residues. The ends were cut back, 5 bases at V and 4 bases at J, with 15 bases in the middle. The CDR3: CASSRGGLLYNEQFF. CDR3 bases: TGTGCCAGCAGTCGTGGGGGGTTATTATACAATGAGCAGTTCTTC.

The chain carries TRBV7-9 and TRBJ2-4; D remains unclear. V gave up 1 base and J gave up 7 bases, with 2 bases separating them. This CDR3 contains 11 residues. Per germline, CDR1 SEHNR and CDR2 FQNEAQ (reference sequence). The CDR3 loop reads CASSLENIQYF. CDR3 bases: TGTGCCAGCAGCTTAGAGAACATTCAGTACTTC. Together with reference TRBV7-9 and TRBJ2-4, the CDR3 gives the full variable domain: DTGVSQNPRHKITKRGQNVTFRCDPISEHNRLYWYRQTLGQGPEFLTYFQNEAQLEKSRLLSDRFSAERPKGSFSTLEIQRTEQGDSAMYLCASSLENIQYFGAGTRLSVL.

The chain is built from TRBV18 and TRBJ2-3; D is uncertain. This CDR3 comprises 13 residues. Looked up from germline, CDR1 is KGHSH and CDR2 is LQKENI. Trimming cost V 4 bases and J 4 bases, with 9 bases left between them. Written as DNA, the CDR3 is TGTGCCAGCTCACTTCTCAGCTCAGATACGCAGTATTTT. Its protein is CASSLLSSDTQYF.

This clonotype was detected a few times. The chain carries TRBV20-1 and TRBJ2-3; 7 bases agree with TRBD2. The trim removed 8 bases at V and 2 bases at J, leaving 7 bases unmatched. CDR1 and CDR2 (germline): DFQATT, SNEGSKA (reference sequence). The CDR3 spans 13 residues. The CDR3 coding sequence is TGCAGTTCACAACTAGCGACCACAGATACGCAGTATTTT. It encodes CSSQLATTDTQYF.

The chain recombines TRBV6-5 with TRBJ2-6; D might be TRBD1 (5 bases). From germline, CDR1 is MNHEY and CDR2 SVGAGI. The CDR3 sequence is 14 residues long. V lost 6 bases to trimming and J lost 1 base, with 7 bases between them. CDR3 sequence reads: CASRAGSGANVLTF. The CDR3 nucleotides are TGTGCCAGCAGGGCAGGGTCTGGGGCCAACGTCCTGACTTTC.

This clonotype was seen more than once but under ten times. J is TRBJ1-1 and V is TRBV5-1, with D tentatively TRBD1 (5 bases). CDR1 and CDR2 from the germline V gene are SGHRS and YFSETQ. The CDR3 totals 15 residues. V was cut by 2 bases and J by 1 base, with 12 bases left in between. CDR3 sequence: CASSFAGHENTEAFF. CDR3 DNA sequence: TGCGCCAGCAGCTTTGCGGGGCACGAGAACACTGAAGCTTTCTTT.

The chain combines TRBV5-8 with TRBJ2-2, with 12 nucleotides matching TRBD2. CDR3 length equals 16 residues. Looked up from germline, CDR1 is SGHTS and CDR2 is YDEGEE. V lost 4 bases and J lost 2; bases outside the gene matches: 3. CDR3 loop: CASSRGLAGNTGELFF. CDR3 in DNA: TGTGCCAGCAGCAGGGGACTAGCGGGCAACACCGGGGAGCTGTTTTTT. Filled out from reference TRBV5-8 and TRBJ2-2, the complete variable domain reads EAGVTQSPTHLIKTRGQQATLRCSPISGHTSVYWYQQALGLGLQFLLWYDEGEERNRGNFPPRFSGRQFPNYSSELNVNALELEDSALYLCASSRGLAGNTGELFFGEGSRLTVL.

Many counts were recorded for this clonotype. The chain has TRBV5-4 and TRBJ2-3; D uncertain. The CDR3 has 12 residues. CDR1 is SGHNT, CDR2 YYREEE, per germline (reference sequence). V dropped 2 bases and J dropped 10 bases, with 11 bases sitting between them. CDR3 sequence reads: CASSFKAEPQYF. The CDR3 DNA reads TGTGCCAGCAGCTTCAAAGCCGAACCGCAGTATTTT.

This clonotype was counted at least ten times. This chain uses TRBV18 with TRBJ1-2; D unclear. Trimming shortened V by 0 bases and J by 4 bases, and 9 bases separated the two germline ends. CDR1 and CDR2 from the germline V gene are KGHSH and LQKENI. This CDR3 has 14 residues. The CDR3 bases are TGTGCCAGCTCACCACCGGCAGCGTCCTATGGCTACACCTTC. Residues: CASSPPAASYGYTF.

This clonotype was recorded at least ten times. The chain uses TRBV6-2 or TRBV6-3 and TRBJ1-1; D is possibly TRBD1 (5 bases). V was shortened by 7 bases and J by 2 bases, with 14 bases between the two germline ends. This CDR3 has 14 amino acids. Germline lookup yields CDR1 MNHEY and CDR2 SVGEGT. The CDR3 DNA reads as TGTGCCAGCAAGGGCATGGGGCCTAACACTGAAGCTTTCTTT. Residues: CASKGMGPNTEAFF.

The CDR3 coding sequence is TGTGCCAGCAGCCAATCCGGCGGGGCAGGGAGCCTCAACGAGCAGTACTTC. It is translated as CASSQSGGAGSLNEQYF. The rearrangement links TRBV7-2 to TRBJ2-7; weak D call: TRBD2 (6 bases). V lost 5 bases, J lost 5 bases, and 25 bases lay in between. Germline V gene data show CDR1 as SGHTA and CDR2 as FQGNSA. The CDR3 is made up of 17 amino acids.

The chain uses TRBV7-2 and TRBJ2-3; 8 nucleotides align to TRBD2. With V trimmed by 5 bases and J by 2 bases, 6 bases remained unmatched. The CDR3 contains 15 residues. Germline V gene sequence: CDR1 SGHTA, CDR2 FQGNSA. CDR3 protein: CASSRTGLVTDTQYF. CDR3 coding DNA: TGTGCCAGCAGCCGCACGGGACTAGTCACAGATACGCAGTATTTT.

In its sample, this clonotype was seen a few times. V usage is TRBV28 and J usage is TRBJ1-3, with D possibly TRBD1 on 5 matching bases. The V and J ends lost 7 bases and 1 base respectively, with 11 bases between them. The CDR3 loop spans 14 amino acids. Germline V gene lookup returns CDR1 MDHEN and CDR2 SYDVKM. The CDR3 loop is CASTERGSGNTIYF. DNA of the CDR3: TGTGCCAGCACCGAACGGGGGTCTGGAAACACCATATATTTT.

By share of the sample, this clonotype is medium-sized. The V call is TRBV5-6, the J call TRBJ2-1; 8 bases are shared with TRBD2. Unmatched junction bases numbered 2, after V lost 1 base and J lost 14 bases. The CDR3 loop spans 11 amino acids. The germline CDR1 and CDR2 sequences are SGHDT and YYEEEE. CDR3 loop: CASSLMGLEFF. CDR3 in DNA: TGTGCCAGCAGCTTGATGGGACTAGAGTTCTTC.

This clonotype has a count of ten or more. V usage is TRBV28 and J usage is TRBJ2-3, with 10 nucleotides matching TRBD1. Per germline, CDR1 MDHEN and CDR2 SYDVKM. The junction had 11 bases not matched to a gene; V was cut back by 8 bases and J by 3 bases. The CDR3 covers 16 residues. The CDR3 region has the DNA TGTGCCAGCGGTACCGGGACAGGGGACCCTACAGATACGCAGTATTTT. Amino acids: CASGTGTGDPTDTQYF.

This clonotype was picked up a small number of times. V is TRBV2 and J is TRBJ2-7; D gene unclear. CDR3 length: 10 residues. CDR1 SNHLY and CDR2 FYNNEI come from the germline V gene. Trimming cost V 2 bases and J 6 bases, with 2 bases left between them. The CDR3 protein is CASSEFEQYF. CDR3 DNA: TGTGCCAGCAGTGAATTCGAGCAGTACTTC.

This clonotype was counted a few times. This chain joins TRBV19 and TRBJ2-7, with D possibly being TRBD1 or TRBD2 (5 bases each). V was shortened by 0 bases and J by 9 bases, with 12 bases between the two germline ends. The germline gives CDR1 LNHDA, CDR2 SQIVND (reference sequence). The CDR3 consists of 13 residues. CDR3 coding DNA: TGTGCCAGTAGTATAGACGGGACCTCCAGGCAGTACTTC. Translating it yields CASSIDGTSRQYF.

This clonotype came up many times. V usage is TRBV5-1 and J usage is TRBJ1-1; D gene ambiguous. CDR3 length: 13 amino acids. CDR1 is SGHRS and CDR2 is YFSETQ in the germline V gene. The ends were cut back, 4 bases at V and 0 bases at J, with 7 bases in the middle. CDR3 bases: TGCGCCAGCAGCCTGACCATGAACACTGAAGCTTTCTTT. This sequence encodes CASSLTMNTEAFF.

This clonotype was detected a few times. The rearrangement joins TRBV6-2 or TRBV6-3 to TRBJ1-6; no clear D gene. With 0 bases removed from V and 7 bases from J, the gap between germline ends came to 4 bases. CDR1 is MNHEY, CDR2 SVGEGT, per germline. The CDR3 spans 13 residues. CDR3: CASSYSINSPLHF. Here the CDR3 DNA reads TGTGCCAGCAGTTACTCGATCAATTCACCCCTCCACTTT.

This clonotype was counted many times. The chain employs TRBV27 and TRBJ1-1; the match to TRBD1 covers 9 bases. V lost 0 bases, J lost 1 base, and 9 bases stayed unmatched. There are 18 residues in the CDR3. The V gene's germline CDR1 is MNHEY and CDR2 SMNVEV (reference sequence). This CDR3 reads CASSLSPDRGRENTEAFF. The CDR3 DNA reads TGTGCCAGCAGTTTATCGCCGGACAGGGGAAGGGAGAACACTGAAGCTTTCTTT.